Each of the 22 T cell receptor beta chains below was sequenced from the same sample in a study of cytomegalovirus exposure and HLA in healthy donors. PCR primers comprised 60 Vbeta and 13 Jbeta primers. TCRdb's copy holds only in-frame clones and misses some; the assay was immunoSEQ multiplex PCR. Here the sample spans approximately 70,000 clones, roughly 74% being singletons. Sequences were obtained from PBMCs. The receptor set was obtained from a woman aged 25 to 39 in good health and CMV-seropositive.

This clone was seen once. The chain is built from TRBV27 and TRBJ2-7; 7 nucleotides match TRBD1. V lost 2 bases, J lost 7 bases, and 5 bases stayed unmatched. CDR1 is MNHEY and CDR2 is SMNVEV in the germline V gene (reference sequence). The CDR3 covers 13 residues. CDR3 nucleotides: TGTGCCAGCAGTTTAAAGGCGGACAGGGAGCAGTACTTC. Amino acid sequence: CASSLKADREQYF.

This clone showed up just a few times. The V call is TRBV30, the J call TRBJ1-1; 7 bases are a match to TRBD1. V was pared by 1 base and J by 4 bases, with 6 bases of the junction left unmatched. Germline values: CDR1 GTSNPN, CDR2 SVGIG (reference sequence). This CDR3 is built from 14 residues. CDR3: CAWSGQGESTEAFF. In DNA form, the CDR3 reads TGTGCCTGGAGTGGACAGGGAGAGAGCACTGAAGCTTTCTTT. The full variable domain, completed using reference TRBV30 and TRBJ1-1, is SQTIHQWPATLVQPVGSPLSLECTVEGTSNPNLYWYRQAAGRGLQLLFYSVGIGQISSEVPQNLSASRPQDRQFILSSKKLLLSDSGFYLCAWSGQGESTEAFFGQGTRLTVV.

The chain combines TRBV9 with TRBJ2-1; 10 bases map to TRBD2. Germline loops: CDR1 SGDLS, CDR2 YYNGEE. The CDR3 runs 14 residues. V lost 2 bases, J lost 8 bases, and 4 bases stayed unmatched. CDR3 region: CASSVSGRNDEQFF. DNA of the CDR3: TGTGCCAGCAGCGTTAGCGGGAGGAACGATGAGCAGTTCTTC.

CDR3 loop: CASGVGTSGPYEQYF. The DNA for the CDR3 is TGTGCCAGCGGCGTCGGGACTAGCGGACCCTACGAGCAGTACTTC. The V call is TRBV6-5, the J call TRBJ2-7, with 11 bases lining up with TRBD2. The V segment lost 8 bases and the J segment 2 bases; nucleotides outside the gene matches: 8. The germline CDR1 and CDR2 sequences are MNHEY and SVGAGI. This CDR3 is 15 amino acids long.

V is TRBV4-3 and J is TRBJ1-2; TRBD1 might be the D (5 bases). The CDR3 covers 15 residues. V lost 0 bases and J 10 bases, leaving 18 bases between the germline ends. CDR1 and CDR2 (germline): LGHNA, YSLEER. CDR3: CASSQDQAGYRDYTF. The CDR3 DNA reads as TGCGCCAGCAGCCAAGATCAAGCAGGGTACAGAGACTACACCTTC.

The chain carries TRBV6-1 and TRBJ1-2; D remains unclear. Germline V gene lookup returns CDR1 MNHNS and CDR2 SASEGT. This CDR3 comprises 15 residues. With 10 bases removed from V and 0 bases from J, the gap between germline ends came to 18 bases. The CDR3 DNA reads TGTGCCACCTCCTGGCGGGCAGAAGCTAACTATGGCTACACCTTC. Encoded protein: CATSWRAEANYGYTF.

The rearrangement uses TRBV6-6 and TRBJ2-3, with D perhaps TRBD2 (6 bases). The germline gives CDR1 MNHNY, CDR2 SVGAGI (reference sequence). Deletions cut 5 bases from V and 6 bases from J, with 9 bases between. The CDR3 runs to 12 residues. In DNA, the CDR3 is TGTGCCAGCAGTCCTAGCGCGGATACGCAGTATTTT. It translates to CASSPSADTQYF.

The chain joins TRBV9 to TRBJ2-5; 9 nucleotides match TRBD1. Germline V gives CDR1 SGDLS, CDR2 YYNGEE. Germline trimming cut 0 bases from V and 5 bases from J; bases unmatched to any gene: 8. The CDR3 contains 16 residues. The CDR3 nucleotides are TGTGCCAGCAGCGTAGGGAACAGGGGGCTAGGTGAGACCCAGTACTTC. This gives the protein CASSVGNRGLGETQYF.

The chain joins TRBV6-5 to TRBJ2-3, with 8 bases identical to TRBD1. This CDR3 contains 12 residues. V dropped 7 bases and J dropped 9; count of bases not matched to a gene: 6. Germline CDR1 MNHEY, CDR2 SVGAGI. The CDR3 sequence: CASTGQGGTQYF. For the CDR3, the DNA is TGTGCCAGCACCGGACAGGGAGGAACGCAGTATTTT.

This clone turned up a few times. The chain has TRBV5-1 and TRBJ1-2; D possibly corresponds to TRBD1 (6 bases). This CDR3 comprises 15 residues. Per germline, CDR1 SGHRS and CDR2 YFSETQ. Trimming took 4 bases from V and 4 from J, leaving 17 bases between them. CDR3 amino acids: CASSPGAGAVYGYTF. The DNA for the CDR3 is TGCGCCAGCAGCCCTGGAGCAGGGGCGGTCTATGGCTACACCTTC.

This clone occurred a few times. V and J are TRBV6-1 and TRBJ2-2, with D hard to call. The CDR3 spans 13 residues. V lost 0 bases, J lost 5 bases, and 4 bases lay in between. Germline V gene sequence: CDR1 MNHNS, CDR2 SASEGT. The CDR3: CASSEAGTGELFF. The CDR3 nucleotides are TGTGCCAGCAGTGAAGCCGGGACCGGGGAGCTGTTTTTT.

The rearrangement uses TRBV27 and TRBJ1-2; D is uncertain. Trimming stripped 1 base from V and 1 base from J, with 4 bases between. CDR1 MNHEY and CDR2 SMNVEV come from the germline V gene (reference sequence). The CDR3 spans 13 residues. CDR3 sequence reads: CASSLYSNYGYTF. In DNA form, the CDR3 reads TGTGCCAGCAGTTTATACAGTAACTATGGCTACACCTTC.

V and J are TRBV4-1 and TRBJ2-7; 7 bases are shared with TRBD1. This CDR3 is built from 16 residues. V trimming: 0 bases; J trimming: 7 bases; junction bases outside the gene matches: 12. Germline V gene lookup returns CDR1 MGHRA and CDR2 YSYEKL. CDR3 protein: CASSQDSPDRAQEQYF. In DNA, the CDR3 is TGCGCCAGCAGCCAAGACAGTCCCGACAGGGCTCAAGAGCAGTACTTC.

The chain joins TRBV5-1 to TRBJ2-3; TRBD2 agrees at 10 bases. Germline-derived CDR1 and CDR2 are SGHRS and YFSETQ. V was clipped by 0 bases and J by 5 bases; unmatched bases: 9. The CDR3 is made up of 17 amino acids. The CDR3, as DNA: TGCGCCAGCAGCTTGGCCGTGAGCGGGAGGGTCCTAGATACGCAGTATTTT. Translating it yields CASSLAVSGRVLDTQYF.

The chain uses TRBV27 and TRBJ1-1; D remains ambiguous. V was cut by 3 bases and J by 1 base, with 9 bases left in between. The CDR3 has 14 amino acids. Germline CDR1 MNHEY, CDR2 SMNVEV (reference sequence). As DNA, the CDR3 is TGTGCCAGCAGTTTTACCCCGGGGAACACTGAAGCTTTCTTT. Its translation: CASSFTPGNTEAFF.

The table lists this clone with a few counts. V is TRBV28 and J is TRBJ2-5; D possibly corresponds to TRBD1 (6 bases). This CDR3 has 14 amino acids. Germline assignment: CDR1 MDHEN and CDR2 SYDVKM. V lost 6 bases to trimming and J lost 0 bases, with 11 bases between them. CDR3 amino acids: CASRTDRYQETQYF. Written as DNA, the CDR3 is TGTGCCAGCAGGACTGACAGGTACCAAGAGACCCAGTACTTC.

The V call is TRBV30, the J call TRBJ1-3; D possibly corresponds to TRBD1 (6 bases). Between the trimmed V and J ends, which lost 2 bases and 0 bases, there was a span of 14 bases. Germline loops: CDR1 GTSNPN, CDR2 SVGIG (reference sequence). CDR3 length equals 16 residues. CDR3 protein: CAWSWGGPSSGNTIYF. The CDR3 nucleotides are TGTGCCTGGAGTTGGGGGGGGCCCAGCTCTGGAAACACCATATATTTT. The entire variable domain, with the rest obtained from reference TRBV30 and TRBJ1-3, is as follows: SQTIHQWPATLVQPVGSPLSLECTVEGTSNPNLYWYRQAAGRGLQLLFYSVGIGQISSEVPQNLSASRPQDRQFILSSKKLLLSDSGFYLCAWSWGGPSSGNTIYFGEGSWLTVV.

V usage is TRBV29-1 and J usage is TRBJ1-1; 9 bases agree with TRBD1. The CDR3 extends over 16 amino acids. V dropped 4 bases and J dropped 3; count of bases not matched to a gene: 12. Germline V CDR1 and CDR2: SQVTM, ANQGSEA. CDR3: CSVVGGSGQGYTEAFF. CDR3 DNA: TGCAGCGTTGTTGGGGGTAGTGGACAGGGGTACACTGAAGCTTTCTTT.

This clone was counted only a few times. The V gene is TRBV19, the J gene TRBJ2-5; TRBD2 matches 10 bases. Germline V lookup: CDR1 LNHDA, CDR2 SQIVND (reference sequence). CDR3 length: 15 residues. V trimming: 6 bases; J trimming: 4 bases; junction bases outside the gene matches: 8. The CDR3 nucleotides are TGTGCCAGTAGGAGCGGGAGGGCCCTCGGAGAGACCCAGTACTTC. Its protein is CASRSGRALGETQYF.

This chain uses TRBV7-6 with TRBJ2-5; D gene uncertain. The germline V gene encodes CDR1 SGHVS and CDR2 FNYEAQ. The CDR3 spans 12 residues. V was cut by 1 base and J by 5 bases, with 5 bases left in between. The CDR3 nucleotides are TGTGCCAGCAGCTTAGGGCGGGAGACCCAGTACTTC. It translates to CASSLGRETQYF.

The chain recombines TRBV4-1 with TRBJ2-1, with 7 bases identical to TRBD2. This CDR3 spans 14 amino acids. The germline V gene encodes CDR1 MGHRA and CDR2 YSYEKL. Germline trimming cut 10 bases from V and 1 base from J; bases unmatched to any gene: 7. Here the CDR3 reads CATKREGSYNEQFF. The CDR3 bases are TGCGCCACCAAGAGGGAGGGTTCCTACAATGAGCAGTTCTTC.

The chain uses TRBV5-6 and TRBJ1-5, with D unresolved. The CDR3 length is 15 residues. The V end was cut by 0 bases, the J end by 0 bases, with 7 bases between. Per germline, CDR1 SGHDT and CDR2 YYEEEE. As DNA, the CDR3 is TGTGCCAGCAGCTTGGGTCAGTATAGCAATCAGCCCCAGCATTTT. This translates into CASSLGQYSNQPQHF.